Described below is a single T cell receptor beta chain sequence and its context. Its cognate antigen is unknown. The entry originates in a study of T cell responses to AZD1222 COVID-19 vaccine. Study results and limitations: With two AZD1222 doses given, Spike-specific TCR breadth and depth both rose. Most donors were white British and more were female, and clonal diversity was possibly underestimated. Seropositive at baseline were only six or seven AZD1222 recipients. Repertoires were obtained only post-peak T cell response.

Profiled with immunoSEQ multiplex PCR; TCRdb holds only in-frame clones, not every one. The top ten hold around 5.2% of the sample, which has 130,000 to 150,000 clones, roughly 89% seen once. After removal of 2 bases from V and 4 bases from J, the junction contained 3 bases not matched to a gene. From germline, CDR1 is MNHEY and CDR2 SMNVEV (reference sequence). The CDR3 is made up of 14 amino acids. Here the sequenced sample was peripheral blood, taken on day 0 of AZD1222 vaccination. The rearrangement links TRBV27 to TRBJ2-7; 9 nucleotides agree with TRBD1. The clonotype comes from an adult in good health. CDR3 in DNA: TGTGCCAGCAGTTTAAGACAGGGGGGGTACGAGCAGTACTTC. It translates to CASSLRQGGYEQYF.